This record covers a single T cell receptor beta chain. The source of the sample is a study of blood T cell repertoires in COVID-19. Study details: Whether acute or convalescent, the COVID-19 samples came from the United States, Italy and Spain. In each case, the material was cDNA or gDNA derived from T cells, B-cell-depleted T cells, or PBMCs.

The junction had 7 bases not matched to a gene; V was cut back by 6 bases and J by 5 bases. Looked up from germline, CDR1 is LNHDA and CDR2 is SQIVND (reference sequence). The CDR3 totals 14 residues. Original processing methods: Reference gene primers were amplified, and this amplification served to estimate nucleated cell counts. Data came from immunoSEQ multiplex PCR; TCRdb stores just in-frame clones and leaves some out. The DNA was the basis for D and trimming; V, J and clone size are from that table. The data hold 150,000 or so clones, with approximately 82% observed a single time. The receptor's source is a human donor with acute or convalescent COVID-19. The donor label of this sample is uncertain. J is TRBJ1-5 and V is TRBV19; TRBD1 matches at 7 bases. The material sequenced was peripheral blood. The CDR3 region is CASRQGQRDQPQHF. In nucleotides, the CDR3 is TGTGCCAGTAGACAGGGACAGAGAGATCAGCCCCAGCATTTT.